This is a list of T cell receptor beta chains from one sample in a study of human T cells and chemical hapten exposure. TCRdb passed the RACE reads through MiXCR, listing each CDR3 protein once. The table records around 42,000 distinct CDR3 sequences, around 12% of them present only once. The sequencing here drew on whole blood, taken in connection with sensitization to the hapten diphenylcyclopropenone (DPC). The source is a woman in her twenties or thirties with alopecia areata. Some clones in this sample may be carry-over from other donors' samples. The conserved cysteine and the conserved F or W are not part of the CDR3 here. Each record gives: V gene, J gene, clone size, CDR3 protein. The size entry is marked missing in some rows and otherwise reads once, few, many or a size class.

V: TRBV7-8; J: TRBJ2-7; size: .; CDR3: ASSLTGIGTPYEQY
V: TRBV7-2; J: TRBJ2-2; size: many; CDR3: ASSFTSAGELF
V: TRBV9; J: TRBJ2-1; size: many; CDR3: ASSVKGLAGVYEQF
V: TRBV5-1; J: TRBJ2-7; size: many; CDR3: ASSRDSGEQY
V: TRBV27; J: TRBJ2-7; size: many; CDR3: ASSLRSGGNEQY
V: TRBV12-3/TRBV12-4; J: TRBJ2-2; size: many; CDR3: ASSPGPNTGELF
V: TRBV24-1; J: TRBJ2-1; size: .; CDR3: ATSDLDRAEQF
V: TRBV7-2; J: TRBJ1-2; size: .; CDR3: ASSLGPLLTGLANYGYT
V: TRBV7-9; J: TRBJ1-5; size: many; CDR3: ASSLSSVNQPQH
V: TRBV4-3; J: TRBJ2-7; size: many; CDR3: ASSQLPGGGTYEQY
V: TRBV11-1; J: TRBJ1-2; size: .; CDR3: ASSLNREANYGYT
V: TRBV28; J: TRBJ2-1; size: few; CDR3: ASSFRGRAPNEQF
V: TRBV28; J: TRBJ2-7; size: .; CDR3: ASSNTEQY
V: TRBV2; J: TRBJ2-2; size: many; CDR3: ASSERTNTGELF
V: TRBV7-9; J: TRBJ2-2; size: many; CDR3: ASSSSGTAFTGELF
V: TRBV10-3; J: TRBJ2-7; size: few; CDR3: AICDPNGNSFSYEQY
V: TRBV9; J: TRBJ2-3; size: .; CDR3: ASSLEPGRPDTQY
V: TRBV20-1; J: TRBJ1-5; size: many; CDR3: SARLSGRGPESNQPQH
V: TRBV20-1; J: TRBJ1-4; size: many; CDR3: SARGDIDEKLF
V: TRBV10-3; J: TRBJ2-7; size: few; CDR3: AIADGSYEQY
V: TRBV30; J: TRBJ2-7; size: .; CDR3: AWSWTAKSEQY
V: TRBV7-3; J: TRBJ2-1; size: few; CDR3: ASSLGGLREQF
V: TRBV7-2; J: TRBJ2-3; size: medium-sized; CDR3: ASSLGIRVSTDTQY
V: TRBV5-4; J: TRBJ1-4; size: .; CDR3: ASSWGQNEKLF
V: TRBV6-4; J: TRBJ2-2; size: many; CDR3: ASSDRSTGELF
V: TRBV28; J: TRBJ2-7; size: few; CDR3: ASSFVTDSYEQY
V: TRBV4-3; J: TRBJ2-2; size: few; CDR3: ASSQDPSTHTGELF
V: TRBV7-8; J: TRBJ1-1; size: many; CDR3: ASSLAWGVAQSNTEAF
V: TRBV5-4; J: TRBJ2-3; size: .; CDR3: ASSQGQSTDTQY
V: TRBV6-2/TRBV6-3; J: TRBJ2-7; size: few; CDR3: ASTYPSGRGYEQY
V: TRBV29-1; J: TRBJ2-7; size: many; CDR3: SVEVSLSEQY
V: TRBV18; J: TRBJ2-7; size: .; CDR3: ASSPPGREGLGEQY
V: TRBV29-1; J: TRBJ2-3; size: .; CDR3: SALIGTSGATDTQY
V: TRBV20-1; J: TRBJ2-7; size: many; CDR3: SAPPVSLPYEQY
V: TRBV29-1; J: TRBJ2-5; size: many; CDR3: SVLAGAGETQY
V: TRBV7-9; J: TRBJ1-4; size: .; CDR3: ASSATGSISPTNEKLF
V: TRBV23-1; J: TRBJ2-1; size: few; CDR3: ASRADLEQF
V: TRBV7-3; J: TRBJ2-6; size: many; CDR3: ASSLIGSARSSGANVLT
V: TRBV20-1; J: TRBJ1-1; size: many; CDR3: SAQGSTEAF
V: TRBV18; J: TRBJ2-1; size: few; CDR3: ASSPKDRASYNEQF